This is a list of T cell receptor beta chains from one sample in a study of PD-L1 blockade in urothelial cancer. Sequencing used immunoSEQ multiplex PCR; TCRdb keeps in-frame clones, though not all of them. The data hold some 110,000 clones, with 91% observed a single time. Here the sequenced sample was PBMCs, taken around atezolizumab (anti-PD-L1) treatment. Receptors were obtained from a man aged 60 to 75 with urothelial cancer. Each CDR3 is given with its conserved first and last residue. The order of the fields is J gene, V gene, D gene, clone size, CDR3 DNA, CDR3 protein. The D gene is left open where the match is weak. Size is stated for part of the rows, as once, few or many counts, or as a class when the clone is expanded.

J: TRBJ1-1; V: TRBV7-2; D: .; size: .; DNA: TGTGCCAGCAGCTTAGTCGGGGGAGGGGACACTGAAGCTTTCTTT; CDR3: CASSLVGGGDTEAFF
J: TRBJ2-3; V: TRBV9; D: .; size: .; DNA: TGTGCCAGCAGCGTAGTGTCGGGTGAGGATACGCAGTATTTT; CDR3: CASSVVSGEDTQYF
J: TRBJ1-4; V: TRBV10-2; D: .; size: .; DNA: TGCGCCAGCAGTGAGTCCGGCGGGGCAACTAATGAAAAACTGTTTTTT; CDR3: CASSESGGATNEKLFF
J: TRBJ2-3; V: TRBV19; D: .; size: .; DNA: TGTGCCAGTAGTATAGCAGGGGTCCCCACAGATACGCAGTATTTT; CDR3: CASSIAGVPTDTQYF
J: TRBJ2-7; V: TRBV11-3; D: .; size: .; DNA: TGTGCCAGCAGCTTAGATCCCGGGGATGTGCAGTACTTC; CDR3: CASSLDPGDVQYF
J: TRBJ1-2; V: TRBV28; D: TRBD1; size: .; DNA: TGTGCCAGCAGTTCCCATGGAGGGACAGGGGCTACAAAACCATATGGCTACACCTTC; CDR3: CASSSHGGTGATKPYGYTF
J: TRBJ1-1; V: TRBV28; D: TRBD1; size: .; DNA: TGTGCCAGCAGTTCAAACTCCGGGACAGGGAACACTGAAGCTTTCTTT; CDR3: CASSSNSGTGNTEAFF
J: TRBJ2-3; V: TRBV29-1; D: .; size: .; DNA: TGCAGCGTTATTCCCAGGGGACGAAGCACAGATACGCAGTATTTT; CDR3: CSVIPRGRSTDTQYF
J: TRBJ2-2; V: TRBV4-2; D: TRBD1; size: .; DNA: TGTGCCAGCAGCCAGGACAGGGCCGGGGAGCTGTTTTTT; CDR3: CASSQDRAGELFF
J: TRBJ2-1; V: TRBV11-3; D: .; size: .; DNA: TGTGCCAGCAGCTTAGAGACGCAGGAGGGTGGGAATGAGCAGTTCTTC; CDR3: CASSLETQEGGNEQFF
J: TRBJ1-2; V: TRBV7-9; D: .; size: .; DNA: TGTGCCAGCAGCCCGTCCGGGATAATTTATGGCTACACCTTC; CDR3: CASSPSGIIYGYTF
J: TRBJ2-7; V: TRBV7-2; D: .; size: .; DNA: TGTGCCAGCAAACTATCGTCCCCCCAGGGGGAGCAGTACTTC; CDR3: CASKLSSPQGEQYF
J: TRBJ2-1; V: TRBV6-1; D: TRBD2; size: .; DNA: TGTGCCAGCAGCCCCCTAGCGGGAGGGAACAATGAGCAGTTCTTC; CDR3: CASSPLAGGNNEQFF
J: TRBJ2-1; V: TRBV11-2; D: TRBD2; size: few; DNA: TGTGCCAGCAGCTCCGGGACTAGCGGGAGTACCTACAATGAGCAGTTCTTC; CDR3: CASSSGTSGSTYNEQFF
J: TRBJ2-3; V: TRBV19; D: TRBD2; size: .; DNA: TGTGCCAGTAGTAGCACGCCAACTAGCGGGGGGATGTGGACAGATACGCAGTATTTT; CDR3: CASSSTPTSGGMWTDTQYF
J: TRBJ2-1; V: TRBV10-1; D: TRBD2; size: .; DNA: TGCGCCAGCAGTGAAGGCGGGGGGGGACGAGAGCAGTTCTTC; CDR3: CASSEGGGGREQFF
J: TRBJ2-1; V: TRBV29-1; D: TRBD2; size: .; DNA: TGCAGCGTTGTGTCCGGGAGGGCCCCTCGGTACAATGAGCAGTTCTTC; CDR3: CSVVSGRAPRYNEQFF
J: TRBJ1-5; V: TRBV28; D: TRBD1; size: .; DNA: TGTGCCAGCAGTTGGGGACAGGGGATACAGCCCCAGCATTTT; CDR3: CASSWGQGIQPQHF
J: TRBJ2-3; V: TRBV5-1; D: .; size: .; DNA: TGCGCCAGCAGCCTCACAGGGTCGGGCACAGATACGCAGTATTTT; CDR3: CASSLTGSGTDTQYF
J: TRBJ1-1; V: TRBV6-6; D: TRBD1; size: .; DNA: TGTGCCAGCAGGGAACAGGGGGGAGAGACTGAAGCTTTCTTT; CDR3: CASREQGGETEAFF
J: TRBJ1-4; V: TRBV7-6; D: .; size: .; DNA: TGTGCCAGCAGCCCGTCGCGAAATGAAAAACTGTTTTTT; CDR3: CASSPSRNEKLFF
J: TRBJ2-3; V: TRBV4-1; D: TRBD2; size: .; DNA: TGCGCCAGCAGCCACTTGACTAGCGCTACAGATACGCAGTATTTT; CDR3: CASSHLTSATDTQYF
J: TRBJ2-7; V: TRBV6-5; D: .; size: .; DNA: TGTGCCAGCAGGCCGACGGAGGGGAGCTCCTACGAGCAGTACTTC; CDR3: CASRPTEGSSYEQYF
J: TRBJ2-7; V: TRBV6-1; D: .; size: .; DNA: TGTGCCAGCAGTGAGGGGAGCTCCTACGAGCAGTACTTC; CDR3: CASSEGSSYEQYF
J: TRBJ2-6; V: TRBV10-2; D: .; size: .; DNA: TGCGCCAGCAGTGTAAAATCTGGGGCCAACGTCCTGACTTTC; CDR3: CASSVKSGANVLTF
J: TRBJ2-1; V: TRBV7-7; D: TRBD1; size: .; DNA: TGTGCCAGCCAAAAAGGACAGGGTAACAATGAGCAGTTCTTC; CDR3: CASQKGQGNNEQFF
J: TRBJ2-3; V: TRBV11-2; D: TRBD2; size: .; DNA: TGTGCCAGCAGCTTAGGGACTAGAAGGTTCGGGTCGGCAGATACGCAGTATTTT; CDR3: CASSLGTRRFGSADTQYF
J: TRBJ2-2; V: TRBV4-2; D: .; size: .; DNA: TGTGCCAGCAGCCAAGATTTGGCAGGGAGGCACACCGGGGAGCTGTTTTTT; CDR3: CASSQDLAGRHTGELFF
J: TRBJ1-1; V: TRBV7-8; D: .; size: .; DNA: TGTGCCAGCAGGGATCAGGTGAACACTGAAGCTTTCTTT; CDR3: CASRDQVNTEAFF